Presented here are 7 T cell receptor beta chains from one specimen sequenced in a study of chemoradiotherapy in HPV16-positive cancers. Produced via immunoSEQ multiplex PCR; TCRdb's table is partial and in-frame only. The table has about 68,000 clones, roughly 86% seen once. This specimen was blood, taken from a patient who underwent chemoradiotherapy. All receptors come from a human donor with HPV-associated anogenital cancer.

The CDR3 loop is CASSYSWWVNYGYTF. CDR3 DNA: TGTGCCAGCAGTTACTCGTGGTGGGTCAACTATGGCTACACCTTC. This chain joins TRBV6-6 and TRBJ1-2; no firm D call. Germline V lookup: CDR1 MNHNY, CDR2 SVGAGI (reference sequence). CDR3 size: 15 residues. V was clipped by 0 bases and J by 2 bases, with 10 bases between them.

This chain links TRBV20-1 with TRBJ1-1; TRBD1 is a possible D gene (5 bases). This CDR3 contains 11 residues. Per germline, CDR1 DFQATT and CDR2 SNEGSKA (reference sequence). V lost 4 bases and J lost 10, with 13 bases in between. The CDR3, as DNA: TGCAGTGCTAAAGTGGGGGAAGGAGCTTTCTTT. As protein: CSAKVGEGAFF.

The chain couples TRBV11-1 to TRBJ2-5; 16 nucleotides line up with TRBD2. The CDR3 has 16 amino acids. Per germline, CDR1 SGHAT and CDR2 FQDESV (reference sequence). With V trimmed by 5 bases and J by 5 bases, 5 bases remained unmatched. The CDR3 DNA is TGTGCCAGCAGCCCGGGACTAGCGGGAGGGGGGGAGACCCAGTACTTC. Translating it yields CASSPGLAGGGETQYF.

This chain links TRBV28 with TRBJ1-1; the match to TRBD1 covers 7 bases. CDR3 size: 16 residues. CDR1 is MDHEN and CDR2 is SYDVKM in the germline V gene. The trim removed 3 bases at V and 6 bases at J, leaving 13 bases unmatched. Written as DNA, the CDR3 is TGTGCCAGCAGTTTCCCGGACAGGCTCCAGTCCGCTGAAGCTTTCTTT. This encodes CASSFPDRLQSAEAFF.

The V gene is TRBV6-6, the J gene TRBJ2-1, with a tentative D call TRBD2 (5 bases). This CDR3 region has 11 residues. Trimming removed 7 bases at V and 9 bases at J, with 10 bases between. Germline V gene data show CDR1 as MNHNY and CDR2 as SVGAGI (reference sequence). The CDR3 DNA reads as TGTGCCAGCACCGTCCGGGGTGAGCAGTTCTTC. Its protein product is CASTVRGEQFF.

The chain combines TRBV6-1 with TRBJ2-1, with 8 positions matching TRBD2. The length of the CDR3 is 11 residues. CDR1 and CDR2 from the germline V gene are MNHNS and SASEGT. V lost 7 bases to trimming and J lost 15 bases; unmatched junction nucleotides: 8. The CDR3 nucleotides are TGTGCCAGCACTGACGGGGGGGAACTGTTCTTC. The encoded protein is CASTDGGELFF.

The genes are TRBV9 and TRBJ2-5; 9 bases match TRBD2. The CDR3 extends over 14 amino acids. Trimming removed 0 bases from V and 5 bases from J; junction bases left unmatched: 2. CDR1 is SGDLS, CDR2 YYNGEE, per germline. The CDR3 spells CASSVGSGGETQYF. The CDR3, as DNA: TGTGCCAGCAGCGTAGGGAGCGGGGGGGAGACCCAGTACTTC.